This TCR beta chain was recovered during a study of radiotherapy plus CTLA-4 blockade in lung cancer. Study at large: Objective responses were recorded in 15% to 20% of patients, with disease control recorded in 25% to 40%. Overall study findings and caveats: TCR clones originating in tumors grew in number in blood after radiotherapy plus ipilimumab.

Produced via immunoSEQ multiplex PCR; TCRdb's table is partial and in-frame only. The sample consists of some 66,000 clones, about 80% of them appearing once. Participants had chemo-refractory metastatic non-small-cell lung cancer and were treated with focal radiation plus ipilimumab CTLA-4 blockade. To note about this clone: Antigen unknown.

V gave up 7 bases and J gave up 3 bases, with 16 bases separating them. Germline CDR1 MDHEN, CDR2 SYDVKM. CDR3 length: 14 residues. The specimen comprised peripheral blood, sampled from a patient treated with radiotherapy plus ipilimumab. The TCR was taken from a human donor with non-small cell lung cancer who had a partial response to radiotherapy plus ipilimumab. The chain employs TRBV28 and TRBJ2-7; D ambiguous. The CDR3 reads CASTLGLEDYEQYF. The CDR3 DNA reads as TGTGCCAGCACCCTCGGCCTAGAAGACTACGAGCAGTACTTC.